These T cell receptor beta chains were read from a single sample in a study of T cell changes during pregnancy in multiple sclerosis. Repertoires were generated with immunoSEQ multiplex PCR, while TCRdb's copy carries only in-frame clones and drops some. This repertoire shows approximately 31,000 clones, more than 75% found once; its top ten account for around 0.4%. Material: CD4+ T cells from peripheral blood mononuclear cells, obtained in the second trimester of pregnancy. These TCRs come from a female donor in good health, enrolled as a control in a pregnancy study. CDR3s include the opening cysteine and the closing phenylalanine or tryptophan. The D gene is left open where the match is weak.

D | J | V | DNA | CDR3
. | TRBJ1-2 | TRBV5-4 | TGTGCCAGCAGCTTGGGGGGGGGTCCTGGCTACACCTTC | CASSLGGGPGYTF
. | TRBJ2-5 | TRBV19 | TGTGCCAGTAGTATAGGGGGGTGGCAGGGGGAGACCCAGTACTTC | CASSIGGWQGETQYF
. | TRBJ1-1 | TRBV5-1 | TGCGCCAGCAGCTTAACGACAGTTATGAACACTGAAGCTTTCTTT | CASSLTTVMNTEAFF
TRBD2 | TRBJ2-7 | TRBV7-9 | TGTGCCAGCAGCTTAGGAGCGGGGCAAAGCTCCTACGAGCAGTACTTC | CASSLGAGQSSYEQYF
. | TRBJ1-2 | TRBV18 | TGTGCCAGCTCCCCCCCAGGGGCGAATATATATGGCTACACCTTC | CASSPPGANIYGYTF
. | TRBJ1-2 | TRBV28 | TGTGCCAGCAGTTTTATACAGAACTATGGCTACACCTTC | CASSFIQNYGYTF
. | TRBJ2-2 | TRBV18 | TGTGCCAGCTCACCGCCCCAGGGTGTGCTGTTTTTT | CASSPPQGVLFF
. | TRBJ1-1 | TRBV30 | TGTGCCTGGATGAGACTAATGGGGACTGAAGCTTTCTTT | CAWMRLMGTEAFF
TRBD2 | TRBJ2-2 | TRBV4-3 | TGCGCCAGCAGCCAAGAGGCGGGGGACACCGGGGAGCTGTTTTTT | CASSQEAGDTGELFF
TRBD1 | TRBJ1-2 | TRBV7-9 | TGTGCCAGCAGCTTAGCGAGGAGTACAGGGGGCGATGGCTACACCTTC | CASSLARSTGGDGYTF
. | TRBJ2-2 | TRBV27 | TGTGCCAGCAGTTTTGTTGCGGGGAGTAACACCGGGGAGCTGTTTTTT | CASSFVAGSNTGELFF
. | TRBJ1-1 | TRBV30 | TGTGCCTGGTCTTCTATAGGCGGGACTGAAGCTTTCTTT | CAWSSIGGTEAFF
. | TRBJ1-2 | TRBV18 | TGTGCCAGCTCACCGCGACAGGACCGACTTTATGGCTACACCTTC | CASSPRQDRLYGYTF
. | TRBJ1-3 | TRBV18 | TGTGCCAGCTCACCAAAAGGGGATACTGGAAACACCATATATTTT | CASSPKGDTGNTIYF